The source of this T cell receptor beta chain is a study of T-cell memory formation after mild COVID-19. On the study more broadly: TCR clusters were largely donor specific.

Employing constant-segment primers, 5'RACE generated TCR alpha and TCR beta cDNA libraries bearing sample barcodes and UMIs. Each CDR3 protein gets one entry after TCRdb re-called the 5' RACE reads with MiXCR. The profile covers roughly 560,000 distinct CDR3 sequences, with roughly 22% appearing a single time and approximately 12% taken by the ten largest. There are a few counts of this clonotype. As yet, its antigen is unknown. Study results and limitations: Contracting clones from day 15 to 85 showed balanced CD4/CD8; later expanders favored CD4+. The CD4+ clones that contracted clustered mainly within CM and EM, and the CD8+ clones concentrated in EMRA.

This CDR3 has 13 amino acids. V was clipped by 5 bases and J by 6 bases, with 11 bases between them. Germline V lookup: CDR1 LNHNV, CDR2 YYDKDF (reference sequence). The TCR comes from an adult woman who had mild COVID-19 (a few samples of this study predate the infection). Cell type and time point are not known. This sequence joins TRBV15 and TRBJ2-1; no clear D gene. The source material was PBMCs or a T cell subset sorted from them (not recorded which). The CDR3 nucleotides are TGTGCCACCAGCCCTCGACGGAGCAATGAGCAGTTCTTC. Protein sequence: CATSPRRSNEQFF.